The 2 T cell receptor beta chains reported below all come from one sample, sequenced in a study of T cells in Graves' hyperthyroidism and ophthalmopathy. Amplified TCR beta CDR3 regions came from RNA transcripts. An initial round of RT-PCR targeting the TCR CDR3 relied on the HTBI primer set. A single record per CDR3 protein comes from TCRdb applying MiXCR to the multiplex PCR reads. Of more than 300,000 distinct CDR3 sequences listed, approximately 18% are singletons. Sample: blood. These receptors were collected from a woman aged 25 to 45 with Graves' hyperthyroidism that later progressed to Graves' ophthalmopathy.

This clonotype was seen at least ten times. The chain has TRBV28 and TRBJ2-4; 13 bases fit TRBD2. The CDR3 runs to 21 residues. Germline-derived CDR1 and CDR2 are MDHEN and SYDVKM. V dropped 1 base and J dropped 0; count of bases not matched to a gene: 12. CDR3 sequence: CASSLLTSGRGTGIAKNIQYF. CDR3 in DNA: TGTGCCAGCAGTTTATTAACTAGCGGGAGGGGTACTGGAATAGCCAAAAACATTCAGTACTTC.

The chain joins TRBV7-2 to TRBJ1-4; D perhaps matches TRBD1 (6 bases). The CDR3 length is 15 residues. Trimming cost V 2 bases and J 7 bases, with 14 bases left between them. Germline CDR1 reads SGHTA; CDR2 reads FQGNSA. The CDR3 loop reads CASSLRRGPGEKLFF. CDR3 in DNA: TGTGCCAGCAGCTTACGTCGGGGGCCGGGTGAAAAACTGTTTTTT.